These T cell receptor beta chains were read from a single sample in a study of human T cells and chemical hapten exposure. From the RACE reads, TCRdb called clonotypes with MiXCR, one entry per CDR3 protein. The sample consists of about 160,000 distinct CDR3 sequences, approximately 30% of them appearing once. This sample comprised whole blood, obtained in connection with sensitization to the hapten diphenylcyclopropenone (DPC). The receptors derive from a woman younger than 30 with alopecia areata. Some clones in this sample may be carry-over from other donors' samples. CDR3s include the opening cysteine and the closing phenylalanine or tryptophan. D genes are given only for firm matches. Size tells how often a clone was seen (once, few, many) or the class of an expanded clone, and some rows leave it out.

clone_size: many
d_call: TRBD1
j_call: TRBJ2-7
v_call: TRBV6-6
cdr3_nt: TGTGCCAGCAGTTCGACAGGGAGCTCCTACGAGCAGTACTTC
cdr3_aa: CASSSTGSSYEQYF

clone_size: few
d_call: NA
j_call: TRBJ2-2
v_call: TRBV27
cdr3_nt: TGTGCCAGCAGTTTATCTCCTAGCGTGGGCACCGGGGAGCTGTTTTTT
cdr3_aa: CASSLSPSVGTGELFF

clone_size: few
d_call: NA
j_call: TRBJ1-6
v_call: TRBV7-9
cdr3_nt: TGTGCCAGCAGCTTAGCGTCGGCGAATTCACCCCTCCACTTT
cdr3_aa: CASSLASANSPLHF

clone_size: few
d_call: NA
j_call: TRBJ1-1
v_call: TRBV12-3/TRBV12-4
cdr3_nt: TGTGCCAGCAGTTCCCGAAGGGCGACCACTGAAGCTTTCTTT
cdr3_aa: CASSSRRATTEAFF

clone_size: NA
d_call: NA
j_call: TRBJ2-1
v_call: TRBV19
cdr3_nt: TGTGCCAGTAGTGAGACTAGGTCGCCCTACAATGAGCAGTTCTTC
cdr3_aa: CASSETRSPYNEQFF

clone_size: few
d_call: NA
j_call: TRBJ2-1
v_call: TRBV6-2/TRBV6-3
cdr3_nt: TGTGCCAGCTCCTCCAGGGGAAGGAATGAGCAGTTCTTC
cdr3_aa: CASSSRGRNEQFF

clone_size: NA
d_call: TRBD1
j_call: TRBJ2-7
v_call: TRBV4-3
cdr3_nt: TGCGCCAGCAGCACCGACAGGGTTGCATCCTACGAGCAGTACTTC
cdr3_aa: CASSTDRVASYEQYF

clone_size: few
d_call: NA
j_call: TRBJ1-6
v_call: TRBV2
cdr3_nt: TGTGCCAGCGCCGAAGGGGACTATAATTCACCCCTCCACTTT
cdr3_aa: CASAEGDYNSPLHF

clone_size: few
d_call: NA
j_call: TRBJ2-3
v_call: TRBV5-1
cdr3_nt: TGCGCCAGCAGCTTGGGTGTGGCAGATACGCAGTATTTT
cdr3_aa: CASSLGVADTQYF

clone_size: once
d_call: NA
j_call: TRBJ1-4
v_call: TRBV12-3/TRBV12-4
cdr3_nt: TGTGCCAGCAGTTTAAGAATTGAGCGGAATCTTGAAAAACTGTTTTTT
cdr3_aa: CASSLRIERNLEKLFF

clone_size: NA
d_call: NA
j_call: TRBJ1-1
v_call: TRBV4-1
cdr3_nt: TGCGCCAGCAGCCAAGGGCCGGGCCAATCCCCTGAAGCTTTCTTT
cdr3_aa: CASSQGPGQSPEAFF

clone_size: many
d_call: NA
j_call: TRBJ2-3
v_call: TRBV20-1
cdr3_nt: TGCAGTGCTAGATTTCAGGGCCCAGATACGCAGTATTTT
cdr3_aa: CSARFQGPDTQYF

clone_size: NA
d_call: TRBD1
j_call: TRBJ2-1
v_call: TRBV4-3
cdr3_nt: TGCGCCAGCAGCCCCCCCCCCCGGGACAGGTATCACAATGAGCAGTTCTTC
cdr3_aa: CASSPPPRDRYHNEQFF

clone_size: NA
d_call: NA
j_call: TRBJ1-5
v_call: TRBV10-3
cdr3_nt: TGTGCCATCAGCCGACAGGGCAATCAGCCCCAGCATTTT
cdr3_aa: CAISRQGNQPQHF

clone_size: few
d_call: TRBD1
j_call: TRBJ1-5
v_call: TRBV12-3/TRBV12-4
cdr3_nt: TGTGCCAGCAGTTTAGGGACAGGGGAGTTAAGAAGCCAGCCCCAGCATTTT
cdr3_aa: CASSLGTGELRSQPQHF

clone_size: many
d_call: NA
j_call: TRBJ1-1
v_call: TRBV12-3/TRBV12-4
cdr3_nt: TGTGCCAGCAGTTTACCCACAAGGGCGGCGGGCACTGAAGCTTTCTTT
cdr3_aa: CASSLPTRAAGTEAFF

clone_size: NA
d_call: NA
j_call: TRBJ2-7
v_call: TRBV7-8
cdr3_nt: TGTGCCAGCAGCTTGGCAATAGGTGGCATGGCCGAGCAGTACTTC
cdr3_aa: CASSLAIGGMAEQYF

clone_size: few
d_call: NA
j_call: TRBJ2-3
v_call: TRBV29-1
cdr3_nt: TGCAGCGTTGGGAGCACAGATACGCAGTATTTT
cdr3_aa: CSVGSTDTQYF

clone_size: few
d_call: TRBD1
j_call: TRBJ2-7
v_call: TRBV5-5
cdr3_nt: TGTGCCAGCAGCTTGGATCGGGACAGGGTACTCGAGCAGTACTTC
cdr3_aa: CASSLDRDRVLEQYF

clone_size: NA
d_call: NA
j_call: TRBJ2-2
v_call: TRBV6-2/TRBV6-3
cdr3_nt: TGTGCCAGCAGCCCTAACACAGGGACCGGGGAGCTGTTTTTT
cdr3_aa: CASSPNTGTGELFF

clone_size: NA
d_call: NA
j_call: TRBJ2-6
v_call: TRBV4-1
cdr3_nt: TGCGCCAGCAGCCAAGGGCGCGGCCTCTCTGGGGCCAACGTCCTGACTTTC
cdr3_aa: CASSQGRGLSGANVLTF

clone_size: NA
d_call: NA
j_call: TRBJ2-1
v_call: TRBV5-1
cdr3_nt: TGCGCCAGCAGCTCTGGCAATGAGCAGTTCTTC
cdr3_aa: CASSSGNEQFF

clone_size: NA
d_call: NA
j_call: TRBJ1-5
v_call: TRBV9
cdr3_nt: TGTGCCAGCAGTGTTAGGGGAGCCGACCAGCCCCAGCATTTT
cdr3_aa: CASSVRGADQPQHF

clone_size: NA
d_call: NA
j_call: TRBJ1-2
v_call: TRBV29-1
cdr3_nt: TGCAGCGCAGGGACACCTCATGGGGGTGGCTACACCTTC
cdr3_aa: CSAGTPHGGGYTF

clone_size: once
d_call: TRBD2
j_call: TRBJ2-3
v_call: TRBV4-1
cdr3_nt: TGCGCCAGCAGCCTGACTAGCGGGGGGTATGATACGCAGTATTTT
cdr3_aa: CASSLTSGGYDTQYF

clone_size: once
d_call: NA
j_call: TRBJ2-7
v_call: TRBV5-4
cdr3_nt: TGTGCCAGCAGCGGTCGGTGGGGCGAGCAGTACTTC
cdr3_aa: CASSGRWGEQYF

clone_size: few
d_call: NA
j_call: TRBJ2-5
v_call: TRBV29-1
cdr3_nt: TGCAGCGTTGCGGCAGGGGTTGAGACCCAGTACTTC
cdr3_aa: CSVAAGVETQYF

clone_size: few
d_call: NA
j_call: TRBJ2-7
v_call: TRBV11-2
cdr3_nt: TGTGCCAGCAGCTTAGTTTCCCCCGGCTACGAGCAGTACTTC
cdr3_aa: CASSLVSPGYEQYF

clone_size: NA
d_call: TRBD2
j_call: TRBJ2-7
v_call: TRBV9
cdr3_nt: TGTGCCAGCAGTACCGGGGGGAGCTCCTACGAGCAGTACTTC
cdr3_aa: CASSTGGSSYEQYF

clone_size: NA
d_call: NA
j_call: TRBJ1-4
v_call: TRBV30
cdr3_nt: TGTGCCTGGAGTGTAGAGGGGTCGCCTGAAAAACTGTTTTTT
cdr3_aa: CAWSVEGSPEKLFF

clone_size: NA
d_call: TRBD1
j_call: TRBJ1-4
v_call: TRBV20-1
cdr3_nt: TGCAGTGCATCCGGGACAGGCCAAGAAAAACTGTTTTTT
cdr3_aa: CSASGTGQEKLFF

clone_size: NA
d_call: NA
j_call: TRBJ1-5
v_call: TRBV20-1
cdr3_nt: TGCAGTGCTAGAGATGTGGAGCCCCAGCATTTT
cdr3_aa: CSARDVEPQHF

clone_size: NA
d_call: TRBD2
j_call: TRBJ2-5
v_call: TRBV10-3
cdr3_nt: TGTGCCATCGGCGATAACACCCAGACCAGGACTAGCGGAGAAGAGACCCAGTACTTC
cdr3_aa: CAIGDNTQTRTSGEETQYF

clone_size: many
d_call: NA
j_call: TRBJ2-5
v_call: TRBV27
cdr3_nt: TGTGCCAGCAGTTCTTCTGTTAACACAGGGACCCAGTACTTC
cdr3_aa: CASSSSVNTGTQYF

clone_size: NA
d_call: NA
j_call: TRBJ2-2
v_call: TRBV7-2
cdr3_nt: TGTGCCAGCATAAGCTCCGAATCTTACACCGGGGAGCTGTTTTTT
cdr3_aa: CASISSESYTGELFF

clone_size: few
d_call: NA
j_call: TRBJ2-7
v_call: TRBV25-1
cdr3_nt: TGTGCCAGCACCCCGAGAGGGGCGGACGGGGCCTACGAGCAGTACTTC
cdr3_aa: CASTPRGADGAYEQYF

clone_size: NA
d_call: NA
j_call: TRBJ1-2
v_call: TRBV10-3
cdr3_nt: TGTGCCATCACGCCCGGACACAACTATGGCTACACCTTC
cdr3_aa: CAITPGHNYGYTF

clone_size: few
d_call: NA
j_call: TRBJ2-7
v_call: TRBV11-2
cdr3_nt: TGTGCCAGCAGCTTAAGCGTTGCCTACGAGCAGTACTTC
cdr3_aa: CASSLSVAYEQYF

clone_size: few
d_call: NA
j_call: TRBJ2-5
v_call: TRBV5-1
cdr3_nt: TGCGCCAGTAAAAGGGAAGAGACCCAGTACTTC
cdr3_aa: CASKREETQYF

clone_size: once
d_call: NA
j_call: TRBJ2-7
v_call: TRBV7-8
cdr3_nt: TGTGCCAGCAGCCCCCGATGGAATGACGAGCAGTACTTC
cdr3_aa: CASSPRWNDEQYF

clone_size: NA
d_call: NA
j_call: TRBJ1-1
v_call: TRBV2
cdr3_nt: TGTGCCAGCAGAAAAGAGGTGAACACTGAAGCTTTCTTT
cdr3_aa: CASRKEVNTEAFF

clone_size: NA
d_call: TRBD1
j_call: TRBJ1-2
v_call: TRBV28
cdr3_nt: TGTGCCAGCAGAAAAGGGACAGGGGGCCTTGGCTACACCTTC
cdr3_aa: CASRKGTGGLGYTF